This is a list of T cell receptor beta chains from one sample in a study of blood T cell repertoires in COVID-19. Using immunoSEQ multiplex PCR, the repertoire was profiled, and TCRdb retains in-frame clones only, with some absent. This table has 150,000 to 200,000 clones, around nine tenths appearing once. Sequencing was performed on peripheral blood. The origin of the receptors is a woman younger than 35 who had recovered from COVID-19. Each CDR3 is given with its conserved first and last residue. The D gene is left open where the match is weak. Rows may omit the clone size; those that give it use once, few, many or a size class.

>TRBJ1-2|TRBD1|-|TRBV16
CASSPTQTGLGYGYTF
TGTGCCAGCAGCCCCACCCAGACAGGGCTGGGGTATGGCTACACCTTC
>TRBJ2-1|TRBD2|-|TRBV20-1
CSASSGRASYNEQFF
TGCAGTGCCAGTAGCGGGAGGGCCTCCTACAATGAGCAGTTCTTC
>TRBJ1-2|TRBD1|-|TRBV18
CASSPSTGVNYGYTF
TGTGCCAGCTCACCTTCGACAGGGGTGAACTATGGCTACACCTTC
>TRBJ1-2|TRBD1|-|TRBV4-3
CASSQEQGAHDYGYTF
TGCGCCAGCAGCCAAGAACAGGGGGCGCATGACTATGGCTACACCTTC
>TRBJ2-2|TRBD1|-|TRBV18
CASCDGTGFTGELFF
TGTGCCAGCTGCGATGGGACAGGGTTCACCGGGGAGCTGTTTTTT
>TRBJ1-2|-|-|TRBV7-3
CASSTQGGGYTF
TGTGCCAGCAGCACCCAGGGAGGGGGCTACACCTTC
>TRBJ2-4|TRBD1|-|TRBV6-2/TRBV6-3
CASSRDRGPQRSIQYF
TGTGCCAGCAGTAGGGACAGGGGGCCGCAAAGGTCGATTCAGTACTTC
>TRBJ1-4|TRBD1|-|TRBV13
CASSGTGGLLPATNEKLFF
TGTGCCAGCTCCGGGACAGGGGGCCTACTCCCAGCAACTAATGAAAAACTGTTTTTT
>TRBJ1-3|-|few|TRBV18
CASSPLIIRSSGNTIYF
TGTGCCAGCTCACCATTGATTATCCGTAGCTCTGGAAACACCATATATTTT
>TRBJ2-1|TRBD2|-|TRBV4-1
CASSRTSGAGNEQFF
TGCGCCAGCAGCCGGACTAGCGGAGCAGGAAATGAGCAGTTCTTC
>TRBJ1-5|-|-|TRBV7-9
CASSLYSGGGNQPQHF
TGTGCCAGCAGCTTATATTCTGGGGGCGGTAATCAGCCCCAGCATTTT
>TRBJ2-5|TRBD1|many|TRBV7-9
CASSSIARGQGAGETQYF
TGTGCCAGCAGCTCGATAGCCCGGGGACAGGGGGCGGGAGAGACCCAGTACTTC
>TRBJ2-1|-|-|TRBV4-3
CASSPHQGNEQFF
TGCGCCAGCAGCCCCCATCAGGGGAATGAGCAGTTCTTC
>TRBJ2-1|TRBD2|few|TRBV20-1
CSASAPGLAEGVNEQFF
TGCAGTGCTAGTGCCCCCGGACTAGCGGAAGGAGTCAATGAGCAGTTCTTC
>TRBJ2-7|-|-|TRBV11-3
CASSLEQTDREQYF
TGTGCCAGCAGCTTAGAACAGACAGATCGGGAGCAGTACTTC
>TRBJ2-7|TRBD1|-|TRBV7-9
CASSLVRTGVGYEQYF
TGTGCCAGCAGCTTAGTGCGGACAGGGGTAGGCTACGAGCAGTACTTC
>TRBJ2-1|TRBD2|-|TRBV6-2/TRBV6-3
CASSYSSGGSSYNEQFF
TGTGCCAGCAGTTACTCTTCCGGCGGGAGCTCCTACAATGAGCAGTTCTTC
>TRBJ2-2|-|-|TRBV19
CASSSWGEVAGELFF
TGTGCCAGTAGTTCTTGGGGGGAAGTGGCCGGGGAGCTGTTTTTT
>TRBJ1-1|TRBD1|-|TRBV18
CASSPLKRTGSAEAFF
TGTGCCAGCTCACCACTGAAGAGGACAGGCTCGGCTGAAGCTTTCTTT
>TRBJ2-3|-|-|TRBV9
CASSVAFGRPSTDTQYF
TGTGCCAGCAGCGTAGCGTTTGGGCGTCCTAGCACAGATACGCAGTATTTT
>TRBJ2-3|-|-|TRBV30
CAWSVGSGTDTQYF
TGTGCCTGGAGTGTGGGCAGTGGCACAGATACGCAGTATTTT
>TRBJ2-7|TRBD1|-|TRBV9
CASSYGQGSYEQYF
TGTGCCAGCAGCTACGGACAGGGCTCCTACGAGCAGTACTTC
>TRBJ2-7|-|-|TRBV9
CASSVAAATSYEQYF
TGTGCCAGCAGCGTAGCGGCGGCGACCTCCTACGAGCAGTACTTC
>TRBJ2-4|TRBD1|-|TRBV5-1
CASSLGDRVIAIQYF
TGCGCCAGCAGCTTGGGGGACAGGGTTATCGCCATTCAGTACTTC
>TRBJ2-5|TRBD2|-|TRBV4-1
CASSQDLAGGVRTQYF
TGCGCCAGCAGCCAAGATCTAGCGGGGGGCGTGCGGACCCAGTACTTC
>TRBJ2-3|TRBD2|-|TRBV19
CASSTGGGRGDTQYF
TGTGCCAGTAGCACGGGGGGGGGCCGGGGAGATACGCAGTATTTT
>TRBJ1-2|-|-|TRBV23-1
CASSLVLDSTFYGYTF
TGCGCCAGCAGTCTGGTCTTGGACTCAACCTTTTATGGCTACACCTTC
>TRBJ1-1|-|-|TRBV29-1
CSAATGNTEAFF
TGCAGCGCTGCTACAGGGAACACTGAAGCTTTCTTT
>TRBJ2-2|TRBD1|-|TRBV7-7
CASSRQGSGTGELFF
TGTGCTAGCAGCCGACAGGGCTCAGGCACCGGGGAGCTGTTTTTT
>TRBJ2-5|TRBD2|once|TRBV4-3
CASSQDRGGPETQYF
TGCGCCAGCAGCCAAGATCGGGGGGGGCCAGAGACCCAGTACTTC